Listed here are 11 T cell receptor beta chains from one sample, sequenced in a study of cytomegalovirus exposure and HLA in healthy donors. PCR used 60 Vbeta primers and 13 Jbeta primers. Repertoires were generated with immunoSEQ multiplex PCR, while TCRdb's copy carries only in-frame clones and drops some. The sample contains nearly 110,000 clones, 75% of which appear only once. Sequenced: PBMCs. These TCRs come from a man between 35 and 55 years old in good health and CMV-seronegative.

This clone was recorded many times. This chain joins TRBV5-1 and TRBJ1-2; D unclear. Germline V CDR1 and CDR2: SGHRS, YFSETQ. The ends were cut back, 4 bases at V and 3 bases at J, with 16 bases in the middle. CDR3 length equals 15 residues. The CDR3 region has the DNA TGCGCCAGCAGCCTCGACGTGGCGCTAGACTATGGCTACACCTTC. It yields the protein CASSLDVALDYGYTF.

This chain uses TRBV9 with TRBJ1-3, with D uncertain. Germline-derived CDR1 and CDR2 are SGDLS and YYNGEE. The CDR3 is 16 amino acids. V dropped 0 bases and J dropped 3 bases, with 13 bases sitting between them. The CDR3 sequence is CASSVVGVGGGNTIYF. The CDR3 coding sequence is TGTGCCAGCAGCGTAGTCGGGGTAGGAGGTGGAAACACCATATATTTT. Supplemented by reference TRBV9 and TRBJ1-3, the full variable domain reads DSGVTQTPKHLITATGQRVTLRCSPRSGDLSVYWYQQSLDQGLQFLIQYYNGEERAKGNILERFSAQQFPDLHSELNLSSLELGDSALYFCASSVVGVGGGNTIYFGEGSWLTVV.

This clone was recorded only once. CDR3 DNA: TGCGCCAGCAGCTTTGGGACTGGCACAGATACGCAGTATTTT. Translation: CASSFGTGTDTQYF. The chain employs TRBV5-1 and TRBJ2-3, with a possible D match to TRBD2 (6 bases). V gave up 2 bases and J gave up 1 base, with 8 bases separating them. Germline V gives CDR1 SGHRS, CDR2 YFSETQ. The CDR3 contains 14 residues.

This CDR3 is CASSLQGTEAFF. CDR3 coding DNA: TGTGCCAGCAGTCTACAGGGCACTGAAGCTTTCTTT. This chain joins TRBV2 and TRBJ1-1; possibly TRBD1 for D (6 bases). CDR3 size: 12 residues. Trimming left V 5 bases short and J 4 bases short, with 8 bases between. Germline V gene sequence: CDR1 SNHLY, CDR2 FYNNEI.

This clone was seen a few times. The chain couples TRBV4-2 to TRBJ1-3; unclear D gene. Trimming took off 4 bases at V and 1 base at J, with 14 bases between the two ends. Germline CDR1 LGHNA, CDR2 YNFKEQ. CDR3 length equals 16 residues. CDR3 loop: CASSRTRSESGNTIYF. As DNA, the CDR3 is TGTGCCAGCAGCCGAACCCGGAGTGAATCTGGAAACACCATATATTTT.

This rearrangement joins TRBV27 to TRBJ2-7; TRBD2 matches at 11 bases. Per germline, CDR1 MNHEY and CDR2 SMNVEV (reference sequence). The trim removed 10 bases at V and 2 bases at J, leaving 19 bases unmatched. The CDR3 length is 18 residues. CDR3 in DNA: TGTGCCACCCGGACTAGCGGGTTATCTCCATCGACCCCCTACGAGCAGTACTTC. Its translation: CATRTSGLSPSTPYEQYF.

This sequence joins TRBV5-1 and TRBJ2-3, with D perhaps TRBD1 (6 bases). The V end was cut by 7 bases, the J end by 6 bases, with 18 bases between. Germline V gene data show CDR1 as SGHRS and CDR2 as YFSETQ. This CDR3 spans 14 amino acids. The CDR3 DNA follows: TGCGCCAGCTCGGGGCAGGGGATAGGGGATACGCAGTATTTT. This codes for CASSGQGIGDTQYF.

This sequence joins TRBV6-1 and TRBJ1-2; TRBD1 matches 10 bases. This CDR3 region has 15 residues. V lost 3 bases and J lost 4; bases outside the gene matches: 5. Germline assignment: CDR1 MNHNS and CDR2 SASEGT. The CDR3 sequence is CASSEIRTGGYGYTF. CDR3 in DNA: TGTGCCAGCAGTGAGATTAGGACAGGGGGCTATGGCTACACCTTC.

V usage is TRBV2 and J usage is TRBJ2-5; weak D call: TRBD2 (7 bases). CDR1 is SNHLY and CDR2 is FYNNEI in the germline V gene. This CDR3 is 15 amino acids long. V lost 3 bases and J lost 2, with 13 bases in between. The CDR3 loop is CASSEGGQGQETQYF. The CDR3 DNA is TGTGCCAGCAGTGAGGGGGGGCAGGGACAAGAGACCCAGTACTTC.

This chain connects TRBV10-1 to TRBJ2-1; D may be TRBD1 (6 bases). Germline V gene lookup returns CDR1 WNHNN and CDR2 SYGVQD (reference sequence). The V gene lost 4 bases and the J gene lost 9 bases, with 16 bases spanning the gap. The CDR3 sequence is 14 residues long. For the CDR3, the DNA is TGCGCCAGCAGTGTGGGACATCTAAGGGGTGAGCAGTTCTTC. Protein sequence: CASSVGHLRGEQFF.

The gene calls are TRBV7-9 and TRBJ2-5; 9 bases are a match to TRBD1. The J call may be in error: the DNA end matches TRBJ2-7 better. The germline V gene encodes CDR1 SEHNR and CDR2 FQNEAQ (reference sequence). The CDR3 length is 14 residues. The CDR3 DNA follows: TGTGCCAGCAGTGGGACAGGGAGCTCCTACGAGCAGTACTTC. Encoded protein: CASSGTGSSYEQYF.